A single sample is the source of the 17 T cell receptor beta chains below, sequenced in a study of breast tumors, draining lymph nodes, adjacent tissues. Axillary draining lymph nodes of breast cancer patients supplied the node samples. TCRdb reprocessed the multiplex PCR reads via MiXCR and lists one record per CDR3 protein. The sample yields 190,000 or so distinct CDR3 sequences, 31% seen once. Sequenced material: axillary lymph node tissue. The receptors were gathered from a female donor with breast cancer. Some clones in this sample may be carry-over from other donors' samples.

This clonotype occurred many times. J is TRBJ2-7 and V is TRBV6-2 or TRBV6-3; 10 positions match TRBD2. With 7 bases clipped from V and 4 bases from J, the junction kept 7 bases outside the gene matches. The CDR3 runs to 14 residues. The germline V gene has CDR1 MNHEY and CDR2 SVGEGT. This CDR3 is CASTSSGRRYEQYF. For the CDR3, the DNA is TGTGCCAGCACTTCTAGCGGGAGAAGGTACGAGCAGTACTTC.

Of note for this clonotype: A read error may be the cause here, since a much bigger clone is one base away. The CDR3 DNA sequence: TGTGCCAGCAGTCACGCGGGAGTGTTGGATACGCAGTATTTT. Its protein is CASSHAGVLDTQYF. The chain employs TRBV12-3 or TRBV12-4 and TRBJ2-3; 7 positions match TRBD2. J lost 6 bases, V lost 5 bases, and 8 bases had no gene match. This CDR3 is built from 14 residues.

This clonotype was seen ten or more times. The gene calls are TRBV5-1 and TRBJ2-7; 11 bases map to TRBD1. Germline CDR1 is SGHRS and CDR2 is YFSETQ. V gave up 4 bases and J gave up 5 bases; unmatched junction bases: 5. CDR3 size: 14 residues. CDR3: CASSGDRGVNEQYF. The CDR3, as DNA: TGCGCCAGCAGCGGGGACAGGGGGGTGAACGAGCAGTACTTC.

This clonotype was counted many times. This chain's CDR3 is CAWSGQTNNSPLHF. DNA for the CDR3: TGTGCCTGGAGTGGGCAGACCAATAATTCACCCCTCCACTTT. This rearrangement joins TRBV30 to TRBJ1-6; D unclear. The CDR3 sequence is 14 residues long. Germline V gene sequence: CDR1 GTSNPN, CDR2 SVGIG (reference sequence). V shed 1 base and J shed 5 bases, with 9 bases lying between them.

The chain has TRBV3-1 and TRBJ2-2, with unresolved D. Germline lookup yields CDR1 LGHDT and CDR2 YNNKEL (reference sequence). Deletions cut 0 bases from V and 6 bases from J, with 11 bases between. The CDR3 spans 15 residues. The CDR3 nucleotides are TGTGCCAGCAGCCAAGACTTGCTGTCGGCCGGGGAGCTGTTTTTT. It codes for CASSQDLLSAGELFF.

This clonotype was recorded at least ten times. The CDR3 spells CASTEVGSSNQYF. The CDR3, as DNA: TGCGCCAGTACTGAGGTGGGGTCAAGTAACCAGTACTTC. The chain recombines TRBV5-1 with TRBJ2-5; the D is unclear. Germline V lookup: CDR1 SGHRS, CDR2 YFSETQ. V shed 8 bases and J shed 10 bases, with 21 bases lying between them. This CDR3 contains 13 residues.

This clonotype was detected a few times. A read error is possible here, since a much larger clone lies one base away. The CDR3 ends on some other residue instead of the conserved phenylalanine or tryptophan, so this is likely a read error. The chain links TRBV7-2 to TRBJ2-5; D gene ambiguous. This CDR3 contains 11 residues. The ends were cut back, 2 bases at V and 4 bases at J, with 2 bases in the middle. Germline CDR1 SGHTA, CDR2 FQGNSA. In DNA form, the CDR3 reads TGTGCCAGCAGCTTATTAGAGACCCAGTACTCC. Translated, it gives CASSLLETQYS.

Ten or more counts support this clonotype. The chain combines TRBV4-1 with TRBJ1-4; D not certain. V was clipped by 2 bases and J by 6 bases, with 16 bases between them. This CDR3 contains 16 residues. CDR1 MGHRA and CDR2 YSYEKL come from the germline V gene. CDR3: CASSQLRGRGDEKLFF. CDR3 nucleotides: TGCGCCAGCAGCCAACTCAGAGGGCGCGGGGATGAAAAACTGTTTTTT.

This clonotype has at least ten counts. J is TRBJ2-1 and V is TRBV5-1, with TRBD2 identical over 12 bases. Germline-derived CDR1 and CDR2 are SGHRS and YFSETQ. This CDR3 is 15 amino acids long. The ends lost 4 bases at V and 8 bases at J; junction bases unmatched: 7. The CDR3 region is CASSKTSGGSYEQFF. The CDR3 nucleotides are TGCGCCAGCAGCAAGACTAGCGGGGGAAGTTATGAGCAGTTCTTC.

This clonotype showed up many times. The chain has TRBV2 and TRBJ1-2; D perhaps matches TRBD1 (5 bases). The germline CDR1 and CDR2 sequences are SNHLY and FYNNEI. The CDR3 has 13 amino acids. Between the trimmed V and J ends, which lost 6 bases and 2 bases, there was a span of 10 bases. The CDR3 DNA sequence: TGTGCCAGCAGCCCACAGGCGAACTATGGCTACACCTTC. This translates into CASSPQANYGYTF.

The sample holds many counts of this clonotype. V usage is TRBV2 and J usage is TRBJ2-1, with 8 bases identical to TRBD2. Unmatched junction bases numbered 6, after V lost 3 bases and J lost 8 bases. CDR3 length: 14 amino acids. The germline V gene has CDR1 SNHLY and CDR2 FYNNEI. The CDR3 sequence is CASSEEAGAYEQFF. Written as DNA, the CDR3 is TGTGCCAGCAGTGAGGAAGCGGGAGCCTATGAGCAGTTCTTC.

This clonotype showed up many times. The rearrangement uses TRBV3-1 and TRBJ2-7, with D hard to call. V was shortened by 0 bases and J by 3 bases, with 9 bases between the two germline ends. Germline V gene lookup returns CDR1 LGHDT and CDR2 YNNKEL (reference sequence). CDR3 size: 14 residues. The CDR3, as DNA: TGTGCCAGCAGCCAAGATGGCAGACTCTACGAGCAGTACTTC. Protein: CASSQDGRLYEQYF.

This clonotype was picked up many times. The chain couples TRBV19 to TRBJ2-1, with TRBD2 matching 13 bases. The germline gives CDR1 LNHDA, CDR2 SQIVND (reference sequence). The J segment lost 6 bases and the V segment lost 1 base, leaving 9 bases of the junction unmatched. This CDR3 spans 18 amino acids. The CDR3 coding sequence is TGTGCCAGTAGTATAGTACCAGGAAGGACTAGCGGGAGCAATGAGCAGTTCTTC. Its translation is CASSIVPGRTSGSNEQFF.

Comment on this clonotype: The CDR3 does not close with the conserved phenylalanine or tryptophan, likely indicating a read error. This chain uses TRBV20-1 with TRBJ2-1, with 9 bases that match TRBD1. This CDR3 is 14 amino acids long. Looked up from germline, CDR1 is DFQATT and CDR2 is SNEGSKA (reference sequence). The CDR3 DNA reads TGCAGCGCCCACGACAGGGGGAAATTAAATGAGCAGTTCTCC. Encoded protein: CSAHDRGKLNEQFS.

Ten or more counts support this clonotype. The V gene is TRBV18, the J gene TRBJ1-2, with a possible D match to TRBD1 (5 bases). Trimming stripped 5 bases from V and 6 bases from J, with 13 bases between. This CDR3 spans 13 amino acids. The germline gives CDR1 KGHSH, CDR2 LQKENI. This CDR3 reads CASSDSPRDGYTF. For the CDR3, the DNA is TGTGCCAGCTCAGACTCCCCCAGGGATGGCTACACCTTC.

This clonotype has a count of ten or more. The V call is TRBV20-1, the J call TRBJ1-2, with a weak D call TRBD1 (6 bases). The CDR3 runs 14 residues. Germline CDR1 and CDR2: DFQATT and SNEGSKA (reference sequence). V dropped 1 base and J dropped 5 bases, with 14 bases sitting between them. CDR3 sequence: CSARGLITGYGYTF. Written as DNA, the CDR3 is TGCAGTGCTAGAGGGTTAATAACAGGGTATGGCTACACCTTC.

The genes are TRBV5-1 and TRBJ2-5, with TRBD1 matching 8 bases. This CDR3 has 15 residues. V lost 4 bases to trimming and J lost 1 base; unmatched junction nucleotides: 6. Looked up from germline, CDR1 is SGHRS and CDR2 is YFSETQ. The CDR3 nucleotides read TGCGCCAGCAGCCCTACGGGACAGGTCCAAGAGACCCAGTACTTC. This codes for CASSPTGQVQETQYF.